This T cell receptor (beta chain) originates from a study of cytomegalovirus exposure and HLA in healthy donors. The CDR3 contains 20 residues. Germline-derived CDR1 and CDR2 are SGHDN and FVKESK. The trim removed 0 bases at V and 5 bases at J, leaving 17 bases unmatched. Worth noting for this clone: Its antigen is currently unknown.

The PCR had 60 Vbeta and 13 Jbeta primers. Method: immunoSEQ multiplex PCR; TCRdb's copy keeps in-frame clones and lacks some. Of 120,000 or so clones listed, almost 85% are singletons. Whole-study results and caveats: The analysis excluded some indistinguishable V segments, including TRBV6-2 and TRBV6-3. Overall, around 160 TCR beta chains were annotated as cytomegalovirus-associated. V- and J-gene trimming in TCR beta was tied to a missense DCLRE1C variant by an analysis performed later. In a later analysis, across HLA loci, associated TCR counts were highest for DRB1, lowest for HLA-C.

The specimen was PBMCs. The chain joins TRBV14 to TRBJ1-1; 11 nucleotides align to TRBD1. This receptor was taken from a woman aged 18 to 35 in good health and CMV-seronegative. DNA for the CDR3: TGTGCCAGCAGCCAAGATCTTAGGTTAATGGGGACAGGGGGTCGGACTGAAGCTTTCTTT. This codes for CASSQDLRLMGTGGRTEAFF.